The TCR beta chain described here comes from a study of cytomegalovirus exposure and HLA in healthy donors. Unrecorded immune exposure was likely among donors, who were nominally healthy when sampled. PCR used 60 Vbeta primers and 13 Jbeta primers. This table comes from immunoSEQ multiplex PCR, and its TCRdb copy is limited to in-frame clones, with some not included. The table shows 150,000 to 200,000 clones, with about 80% occurring only once. Findings of the study overall: Across donors, most TCRs were seen rarely, yet some public ones were widespread.

The V gene lost 6 bases and the J gene lost 11 bases, with 15 bases spanning the gap. The CDR3 is 13 amino acids. Germline CDR1 is SGHDT and CDR2 is YYEEEE. This clone came up a few times. Its target is not known. The source is a woman aged 30 to 39 in good health and CMV-seropositive. V and J are TRBV5-6 and TRBJ1-6; TRBD1 might be the D (5 bases). The sample consisted of PBMCs. The CDR3 region is CASTLGGEPPLHF. The CDR3 DNA reads as TGTGCCAGCACCCTGGGGGGGGAGCCACCCCTCCACTTT.